This TCR beta chain stems from a study of blood T cells in healthy people across ages. Overall study: The capture of about one barcoded beta molecule per two T cells was achieved by template switching. Study-wide results and limits: Long-lived and aged donors differed, with more naive CD4+ cells and higher diversity in the long-lived.

The CDR3 has 12 residues. V was cut by 6 bases and J by 0 bases, with 6 bases left in between. Germline V gene data show CDR1 as SEHNR and CDR2 as FQNEAQ (reference sequence). This clonotype was counted between two and nine times. Its antigen is undetermined. The authors isolated at least 6 million PBMCs per sample. It was with a sample-barcoded 5' primer and a J-beta primer mix that a second PCR of roughly 7 to 12 cycles was run. TCRdb re-called the 5' RACE reads through MiXCR, storing one row per CDR3 protein. The profile shows about 570,000 distinct CDR3 sequences, about 27% of them singletons. The same specimen was also included in a second study, on T cells of mothers and their children.

The specimen sequenced was blood. This sequence originates from a boy aged 2 to 10 in good health. The chain has TRBV7-9 and TRBJ2-7; D gene unclear. The CDR3 coding sequence is TGTGCCAGCAGTGACAACTCCTACGAGCAGTACTTC. Protein product: CASSDNSYEQYF.